This is a list of T cell receptor beta chains from one sample in a study of blood T cell repertoires in COVID-19. Sequenced by immunoSEQ multiplex PCR; TCRdb stores in-frame clones only, minus some. The repertoire holds about 100,000 clones, with roughly nine tenths as singletons. Sample: peripheral blood. The source of these receptors is a man in his sixties with acute or convalescent COVID-19. Each CDR3 is given with its conserved first and last residue. Each record gives: V gene, CDR3 length, clone size, D gene, J gene, CDR3 protein, CDR3 DNA. D genes are given only for firm matches. Expanded clones get a size class; other rows say once, few or many, or leave the size out.

v_call: TRBV29-1
cdr3_length: 13
clone_size: -
d_call: -
j_call: TRBJ1-2
cdr3_aa: CSVEGQGNYGYTF
cdr3_nt: TGCAGCGTTGAAGGTCAGGGGAACTATGGCTACACCTTC

v_call: TRBV6-1
cdr3_length: 15
clone_size: -
d_call: -
j_call: TRBJ1-3
cdr3_aa: CASSDQYPSGNTIYF
cdr3_nt: TGTGCCAGCAGTGACCAGTACCCGTCTGGAAACACCATATATTTT

v_call: TRBV5-1
cdr3_length: 15
clone_size: -
d_call: -
j_call: TRBJ2-1
cdr3_aa: CASSLVGATYNEQFF
cdr3_nt: TGCGCCAGCAGCTTGGTGGGGGCCACCTACAATGAGCAGTTCTTC

v_call: TRBV5-1
cdr3_length: 14
clone_size: -
d_call: TRBD1
j_call: TRBJ1-1
cdr3_aa: CASSLEGARTEAFF
cdr3_nt: TGCGCCAGCAGCTTAGAGGGGGCGCGAACTGAAGCTTTCTTT

v_call: TRBV5-5
cdr3_length: 14
clone_size: -
d_call: -
j_call: TRBJ1-5
cdr3_aa: CASSLERGALPQHF
cdr3_nt: TGTGCCAGCAGCTTGGAACGCGGCGCGCTGCCCCAGCATTTT

v_call: TRBV18
cdr3_length: 13
clone_size: -
d_call: -
j_call: TRBJ1-4
cdr3_aa: CASSSSGSEKLFF
cdr3_nt: TGTGCCAGCTCATCTTCGGGATCTGAAAAACTGTTTTTT

v_call: TRBV4-1
cdr3_length: 15
clone_size: -
d_call: -
j_call: TRBJ1-2
cdr3_aa: CASSQHDQGSNGYTF
cdr3_nt: TGCGCCAGCAGCCAACACGATCAGGGTTCGAATGGCTACACCTTC

v_call: TRBV14
cdr3_length: 13
clone_size: -
d_call: TRBD2
j_call: TRBJ2-1
cdr3_aa: CASSQVTSGKLFF
cdr3_nt: TGTGCCAGCAGCCAAGTGACTAGCGGGAAGTTGTTCTTC

v_call: TRBV9
cdr3_length: 17
clone_size: -
d_call: TRBD2
j_call: TRBJ2-2
cdr3_aa: CASSPLAAGTYTGELFF
cdr3_nt: TGTGCCAGCAGCCCGCTAGCGGCAGGAACTTACACCGGGGAGCTGTTTTTT

v_call: TRBV5-1
cdr3_length: 15
clone_size: -
d_call: -
j_call: TRBJ2-7
cdr3_aa: CASSLIPRSPHEQYF
cdr3_nt: TGCGCCAGCAGCTTAATTCCCAGAAGTCCACACGAGCAGTACTTC

v_call: TRBV28
cdr3_length: 14
clone_size: -
d_call: -
j_call: TRBJ1-1
cdr3_aa: CASRIGGVVAEAFF
cdr3_nt: TGTGCCAGCCGAATTGGGGGGGTCGTCGCTGAAGCTTTCTTT

v_call: TRBV29-1
cdr3_length: 12
clone_size: -
d_call: -
j_call: TRBJ1-1
cdr3_aa: CSVDRENTEAFF
cdr3_nt: TGCAGCGTCGATCGGGAGAACACTGAAGCTTTCTTT

v_call: TRBV5-1
cdr3_length: 14
clone_size: -
d_call: -
j_call: TRBJ1-5
cdr3_aa: CARSLGGEDQPQHF
cdr3_nt: TGCGCCCGCAGCTTGGGGGGGGAGGATCAGCCCCAGCATTTT

v_call: TRBV5-1
cdr3_length: 17
clone_size: -
d_call: TRBD1
j_call: TRBJ1-5
cdr3_aa: CASSLKHCRGRNQPQHF
cdr3_nt: TGCGCCAGCAGCTTGAAACATTGTAGGGGGCGGAATCAGCCCCAGCATTTT

v_call: TRBV28
cdr3_length: 12
clone_size: once
d_call: -
j_call: TRBJ1-3
cdr3_aa: CAATETGNTIYF
cdr3_nt: TGTGCCGCGACCGAGACAGGAAACACCATATATTTT

v_call: TRBV29-1
cdr3_length: 16
clone_size: -
d_call: TRBD1
j_call: TRBJ1-4
cdr3_aa: CSVTGGGVATNEKLFF
cdr3_nt: TGCAGCGTTACAGGGGGCGGGGTTGCAACTAATGAAAAACTGTTTTTT

v_call: TRBV28
cdr3_length: 13
clone_size: -
d_call: TRBD1
j_call: TRBJ1-2
cdr3_aa: CASRGGAGYGYTF
cdr3_nt: TGTGCCAGCAGAGGGGGCGCGGGCTATGGCTACACCTTC

v_call: TRBV5-1
cdr3_length: 17
clone_size: once
d_call: -
j_call: TRBJ2-5
cdr3_aa: CASSLNPLTLYQETQYF
cdr3_nt: TGCGCCAGCAGCTTAAACCCACTAACCTTGTACCAAGAGACCCAGTACTTC

v_call: TRBV6-5
cdr3_length: 15
clone_size: -
d_call: -
j_call: TRBJ2-1
cdr3_aa: CASSRQTRTYNEQFF
cdr3_nt: TGTGCCAGCAGCCGCCAGACTAGAACCTACAATGAGCAGTTCTTC

v_call: TRBV24-1
cdr3_length: 16
clone_size: -
d_call: -
j_call: TRBJ2-1
cdr3_aa: CATSDSRARRGNEQFF
cdr3_nt: TGTGCCACCAGTGATTCCAGGGCCCGGAGGGGCAATGAGCAGTTCTTC

v_call: TRBV3-1/TRBV3-2
cdr3_length: 14
clone_size: -
d_call: TRBD1
j_call: TRBJ1-1
cdr3_aa: CASRPGTVNTEAFF
cdr3_nt: TGTGCCAGCAGACCCGGGACAGTGAACACTGAAGCTTTCTTT

v_call: TRBV28
cdr3_length: 15
clone_size: -
d_call: -
j_call: TRBJ1-1
cdr3_aa: CASSFLGEGGTEAFF
cdr3_nt: TGTGCCAGCAGTTTCCTCGGGGAGGGAGGGACTGAAGCTTTCTTT

v_call: TRBV20-1
cdr3_length: 12
clone_size: -
d_call: -
j_call: TRBJ2-1
cdr3_aa: CSACADEGEQFF
cdr3_nt: TGCAGTGCTTGTGCGGACGAGGGTGAGCAGTTCTTC

v_call: TRBV5-1
cdr3_length: 13
clone_size: once
d_call: TRBD2
j_call: TRBJ2-1
cdr3_aa: CASSFAGGPEQFF
cdr3_nt: TGCGCCAGCAGCTTTGCGGGAGGTCCTGAGCAGTTCTTC

v_call: TRBV19
cdr3_length: 15
clone_size: few
d_call: TRBD2
j_call: TRBJ2-7
cdr3_aa: CASSSRSGGTYEQYF
cdr3_nt: TGTGCCAGTAGTTCCCGGTCGGGGGGGACGTACGAGCAGTACTTC

v_call: TRBV2
cdr3_length: 14
clone_size: once
d_call: -
j_call: TRBJ2-2
cdr3_aa: CASSQGANTGELFF
cdr3_nt: TGTGCCAGCTCCCAGGGTGCGAACACCGGGGAGCTGTTTTTT

v_call: TRBV6-5
cdr3_length: 14
clone_size: -
d_call: TRBD1
j_call: TRBJ1-2
cdr3_aa: CASSRTGGNYGYTF
cdr3_nt: TGTGCCAGCAGTCGGACAGGTGGTAACTATGGCTACACCTTC

v_call: TRBV12-5
cdr3_length: 16
clone_size: -
d_call: -
j_call: TRBJ1-3
cdr3_aa: CASGLVRQTTGNTIYF
cdr3_nt: TGTGCTAGTGGTTTGGTACGACAGACGACCGGAAACACCATATATTTT

v_call: TRBV19
cdr3_length: 16
clone_size: -
d_call: -
j_call: TRBJ2-1
cdr3_aa: CASSPMSNPGGNEQFF
cdr3_nt: TGTGCCAGTAGTCCAATGAGTAACCCAGGAGGGAATGAGCAGTTCTTC

v_call: TRBV27
cdr3_length: 13
clone_size: -
d_call: -
j_call: TRBJ2-2
cdr3_aa: CASRAVNTGELFF
cdr3_nt: TGTGCCAGCAGGGCCGTCAACACCGGGGAGCTGTTTTTT

v_call: TRBV18
cdr3_length: 13
clone_size: -
d_call: -
j_call: TRBJ1-2
cdr3_aa: CASSPPGLYGYTF
cdr3_nt: TGTGCCAGCTCACCCCCAGGGCTATATGGCTACACCTTC

v_call: TRBV18
cdr3_length: 16
clone_size: -
d_call: -
j_call: TRBJ1-1
cdr3_aa: CASSPPGAVANTEAFF
cdr3_nt: TGTGCCAGCTCACCACCGGGGGCTGTAGCGAACACTGAAGCTTTCTTT

v_call: TRBV25-1
cdr3_length: 15
clone_size: -
d_call: -
j_call: TRBJ2-5
cdr3_aa: CASSDFRGFEETQYF
cdr3_nt: TGTGCCAGCAGTGATTTCAGGGGATTCGAAGAGACCCAGTACTTC

v_call: TRBV27
cdr3_length: 14
clone_size: once
d_call: -
j_call: TRBJ2-2
cdr3_aa: CASRITGSTGELFF
cdr3_nt: TGTGCCAGCAGGATAACAGGTAGCACCGGGGAGCTGTTTTTT

v_call: TRBV30
cdr3_length: 16
clone_size: -
d_call: TRBD2
j_call: TRBJ2-3
cdr3_aa: CAWSVLAGGGLDTQYF
cdr3_nt: TGTGCCTGGAGTGTACTAGCGGGAGGTGGGTTAGATACGCAGTATTTT

v_call: TRBV28
cdr3_length: 15
clone_size: -
d_call: TRBD1
j_call: TRBJ1-2
cdr3_aa: CASSPAGQGFWGYTF
cdr3_nt: TGTGCCAGCAGTCCGGCGGGACAGGGTTTCTGGGGCTACACCTTC

v_call: TRBV9
cdr3_length: 14
clone_size: -
d_call: -
j_call: TRBJ1-3
cdr3_aa: CASSVAGNGNTIYF
cdr3_nt: TGTGCCAGCAGCGTAGCGGGGAACGGAAACACCATATATTTT

v_call: TRBV10-3
cdr3_length: 15
clone_size: -
d_call: -
j_call: TRBJ2-7
cdr3_aa: CAISESWLQSYEQYF
cdr3_nt: TGTGCCATCAGTGAGTCGTGGCTTCAATCCTACGAGCAGTACTTC

v_call: TRBV5-1
cdr3_length: 13
clone_size: -
d_call: -
j_call: TRBJ2-3
cdr3_aa: CASSLAGTDTQYF
cdr3_nt: TGCGCCAGCAGCTTGGCCGGCACAGATACGCAGTATTTT

v_call: TRBV5-4
cdr3_length: 15
clone_size: -
d_call: TRBD2
j_call: TRBJ2-3
cdr3_aa: CASGGGVAVTDTQYF
cdr3_nt: TGTGCCAGCGGGGGAGGGGTAGCGGTCACAGATACGCAGTATTTT

v_call: TRBV5-4
cdr3_length: 12
clone_size: -
d_call: -
j_call: TRBJ1-1
cdr3_aa: CASSSWGGEAFF
cdr3_nt: TGTGCCAGCAGCTCGTGGGGGGGGGAAGCTTTCTTT